Shown below are 2 T cell receptor beta chains from a single sample sequenced in a study of beta chain features in type 1 diabetes. TCRB transcripts that were expressed got sequenced, as all of the isolated RNA had been reverse transcribed. The method was immunoSEQ multiplex PCR; TCRdb's version includes in-frame clones alone and lacks a portion of them. This table has some 410,000 clones, around 10% appearing once. The specimen sequenced was naive CD4+ T cells from blood. The receptors were gathered from a woman aged 18 to 35 in good health.

This clone was detected a few times. Other DNA sequences in this sample translate to the same CDR3. The chain links TRBV7-9 to TRBJ1-5; weak D call: TRBD1 (6 bases). This CDR3 is built from 13 residues. The germline CDR1 and CDR2 sequences are SEHNR and FQNEAQ (reference sequence). Trimming removed 6 bases from V and 4 bases from J, with 10 bases in between. The CDR3: CASSSQGNQPQHF. The CDR3 nucleotides are TGTGCCAGCAGTTCACAGGGTAATCAGCCCCAGCATTTT.

The chain uses TRBV19 and TRBJ2-7, with D tentatively TRBD2 (6 bases). Germline V gene data show CDR1 as LNHDA and CDR2 as SQIVND (reference sequence). There are 14 residues in the CDR3. Trimming left V 0 bases short and J 6 bases short, with 12 bases between. CDR3 residues: CASSIDRQGLEQYF. For the CDR3, the DNA is TGTGCCAGTAGTATAGATCGCCAGGGACTCGAGCAGTACTTC.